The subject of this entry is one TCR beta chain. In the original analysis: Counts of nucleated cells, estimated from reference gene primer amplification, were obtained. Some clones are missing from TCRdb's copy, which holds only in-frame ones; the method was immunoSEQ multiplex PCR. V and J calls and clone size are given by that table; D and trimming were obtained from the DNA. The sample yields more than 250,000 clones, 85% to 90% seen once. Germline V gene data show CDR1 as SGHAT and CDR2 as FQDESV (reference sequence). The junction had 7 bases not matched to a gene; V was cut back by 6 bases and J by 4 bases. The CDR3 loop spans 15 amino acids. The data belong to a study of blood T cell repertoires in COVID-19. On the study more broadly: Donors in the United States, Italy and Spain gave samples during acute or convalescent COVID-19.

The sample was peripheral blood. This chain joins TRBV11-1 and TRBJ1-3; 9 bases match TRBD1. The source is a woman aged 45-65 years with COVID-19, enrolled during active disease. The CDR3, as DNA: TGTGCCAGCAGACGAACCGGGACAGGGGGAAACACCATATATTTT. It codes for CASRRTGTGGNTIYF.